The next 21 T cell receptor beta chains were all read from a single sample in a study of cytomegalovirus exposure and HLA in healthy donors. Primers for the PCR totalled 60 Vbeta and 13 Jbeta. Sequencing was performed with immunoSEQ multiplex PCR; in TCRdb, only in-frame clones are kept and a portion is missing. Of around 170,000 clones detected, 75% to 85% appear once; the ten largest clones hold roughly 2.5%. The material sequenced was PBMCs. The origin of the receptors is a woman aged 30 to 39 in good health and CMV-seropositive.

The genes are TRBV4-3 and TRBJ2-5, with D possibly matching TRBD2 (5 bases). Germline V gene data show CDR1 as LGHNA and CDR2 as YSLEER. The V and J ends lost 1 base and 5 bases respectively, with 14 bases between them. CDR3 length: 15 amino acids. The CDR3 DNA reads TGCGCCAGCAGCCAAGTTGTCGGGCGAGGGGAGACCCAGTACTTC. It specifies CASSQVVGRGETQYF.

The genes are TRBV28 and TRBJ2-3; no clear D gene. The ends were cut back, 1 base at V and 1 base at J, with 3 bases in the middle. The CDR3 covers 13 residues. Germline V gene data show CDR1 as MDHEN and CDR2 as SYDVKM. In DNA form, the CDR3 reads TGTGCCAGCAGTTTATCCGGCACAGATACGCAGTATTTT. Protein product: CASSLSGTDTQYF.

This chain uses TRBV7-9 with TRBJ2-5; maybe TRBD2 (6 bases). The CDR3 is 15 residues long. V dropped 0 bases and J dropped 2 bases, with 10 bases sitting between them. Germline V gene lookup returns CDR1 SEHNR and CDR2 FQNEAQ (reference sequence). The CDR3 DNA reads TGTGCCAGCAGCTTAGCGGTGGGACTTCAAGAGACCCAGTACTTC. Translation gives CASSLAVGLQETQYF.

The chain combines TRBV6-1 with TRBJ2-1; D unclear. Trimming pared 4 bases from V and 3 bases from J, leaving 7 bases between. This CDR3 has 13 residues. The germline gives CDR1 MNHNS, CDR2 SASEGT. CDR3 region: CASSALHYNEQFF. The CDR3 nucleotides are TGTGCCAGCAGTGCATTACACTACAATGAGCAGTTCTTC.

CDR3 protein: CASSLQQGAGELFF. The CDR3 DNA sequence: TGTGCCAGCAGCTTACAGCAGGGGGCCGGGGAGCTGTTTTTT. J is TRBJ2-2 and V is TRBV7-2; 7 bases align to TRBD1. The germline V gene has CDR1 SGHTA and CDR2 FQGNSA. The CDR3 runs to 14 residues. V was pared by 2 bases and J by 6 bases, with 3 bases of the junction left unmatched.

V gene TRBV5-4 combines with J gene TRBJ2-2; TRBD1 aligns across 11 bases. Germline V lookup: CDR1 SGHNT, CDR2 YYREEE (reference sequence). This CDR3 region has 15 residues. J gave up 6 bases and V 5 bases, and 6 bases lay outside the gene matches. CDR3 region: CASSPGQGASGELFF. CDR3 in DNA: TGTGCCAGCAGTCCCGGACAGGGGGCATCCGGGGAGCTGTTTTTT.

J is TRBJ2-7 and V is TRBV28; D perhaps matches TRBD1 (6 bases). Germline loops: CDR1 MDHEN, CDR2 SYDVKM. There are 17 residues in the CDR3. V was pared by 2 bases and J by 1 base, with 18 bases between. The DNA for the CDR3 is TGTGCCAGCAGTTTACTTCCCGCGGCAGGGGCATCCTACGAGCAGTACTTC. This sequence encodes CASSLLPAAGASYEQYF. Full variable domain (outside the CDR3, taken from reference TRBV28 and TRBJ2-7): DVKVTQSSRYLVKRTGEKVFLECVQDMDHENMFWYRQDPGLGLRLIYFSYDVKMKEKGDIPEGYSVSREKKERFSLILESASTNQTSMYLCASSLLPAAGASYEQYFGPGTRLTVT.

The chain joins TRBV27 to TRBJ2-7, with D perhaps matching TRBD1 (5 bases). The V end lost 3 bases, the J end lost 4 bases, and 13 bases lay between the germline ends. The CDR3 extends over 14 amino acids. The germline V gene encodes CDR1 MNHEY and CDR2 SMNVEV (reference sequence). CDR3 region: CASSLRQTPYEQYF. The CDR3 DNA reads as TGTGCCAGCAGTTTGAGACAGACCCCTTACGAGCAGTACTTC.

DNA for the CDR3: TGTGCCAGCAGCCGAAGGGGGGGGCTAACCAACACTGAAGCTTTCTTT. Translating it yields CASSRRGGLTNTEAFF. This rearrangement joins TRBV7-9 to TRBJ1-1, with D maybe TRBD1 (6 bases). V was pared by 5 bases and J by 2 bases, with 18 bases between. The CDR3 runs to 16 residues. CDR1 and CDR2 (germline): SEHNR, FQNEAQ (reference sequence).

This clone has only a few counts. The genes are TRBV4-3 and TRBJ2-1, with D perhaps TRBD2 (6 bases). The CDR3 totals 13 residues. Germline lookup yields CDR1 LGHNA and CDR2 YSLEER. Between the trimmed V and J ends, which lost 4 bases and 7 bases, there was a span of 11 bases. Here the CDR3 DNA reads TGCGCCAGCAGCCTCGTCCGGGGGAATGAGCAGTTCTTC. It encodes CASSLVRGNEQFF.

This clone was counted between two and nine times. V is TRBV10-2 and J is TRBJ2-5; 9 bases fit TRBD2. CDR3 length equals 14 residues. The junction had 8 bases not matched to a gene; V was cut back by 7 bases and J by 5 bases. Germline CDR1 WSHSY, CDR2 SAAADI. The CDR3 DNA reads as TGCGCCAGCATCTGGCGGGGGGGCCGGGAGACCCAGTACTTC. Its protein product is CASIWRGGRETQYF.

This clone was detected only once. This rearrangement joins TRBV2 to TRBJ2-3; D is possibly TRBD1 (5 bases). The V gene lost 6 bases and the J gene lost 2 bases, with 21 bases spanning the gap. The CDR3 is 17 residues long. Germline CDR1 and CDR2: SNHLY and FYNNEI. CDR3 sequence (DNA): TGTGCCAGCAGGACCAGGGATAGCCACCGGCACACAGATACGCAGTATTTT. This translates into CASRTRDSHRHTDTQYF.

The genes are TRBV9 and TRBJ1-2, with D possibly being TRBD1 (5 bases). Trimming removed 3 bases at V and 12 bases at J, with 15 bases between. Germline CDR1 SGDLS, CDR2 YYNGEE. This CDR3 comprises 12 residues. The CDR3 is CASSAGDSSHTF. The DNA of the CDR3 is TGTGCCAGCAGCGCCGGTGACAGTAGCCACACCTTC.

The chain recombines TRBV28 with TRBJ2-3, with D possibly TRBD1 on 6 matching bases. V lost 6 bases, J lost 2 bases, and 15 bases lay in between. This CDR3 comprises 15 residues. Germline V gene sequence: CDR1 MDHEN, CDR2 SYDVKM. The CDR3 sequence is CASRSGQWVTDTQYF. In DNA form, the CDR3 reads TGTGCCAGCAGATCCGGACAGTGGGTCACAGATACGCAGTATTTT.

The rearrangement uses TRBV7-2 and TRBJ2-6; D is uncertain. Germline V gene data show CDR1 as SGHTA and CDR2 as FQGNSA. This CDR3 has 14 residues. V lost 4 bases, J lost 2 bases, and 6 bases lay in between. The CDR3 here is CASSSVPGANVLTF. CDR3 nucleotide sequence: TGTGCCAGCAGCTCTGTCCCTGGGGCCAACGTCCTGACTTTC.

J is TRBJ2-1 and V is TRBV28; 7 positions match TRBD1. In germline, CDR1 is MDHEN, CDR2 SYDVKM. V shed 2 bases, J shed 5 bases, and the junction held 18 bases outside the gene matches. The CDR3 length is 19 residues. The CDR3 region has the DNA TGTGCCAGCAGTTTAAGGAACTATAACCGGGACAGACGAAACAATGAGCAGTTCTTC. This gives the protein CASSLRNYNRDRRNNEQFF.

The chain joins TRBV9 to TRBJ2-5; a weak D match, TRBD2 (6 bases). Germline loops: CDR1 SGDLS, CDR2 YYNGEE. V gave up 4 bases and J gave up 2 bases, with 15 bases separating them. The CDR3 spans 15 residues. CDR3 sequence: CASSSGLRRQETQYF. Written as DNA, the CDR3 is TGTGCCAGCAGCTCCGGACTAAGGCGGCAAGAGACCCAGTACTTC.

The chain links TRBV5-4 to TRBJ2-2, with TRBD2 identical over 8 bases. With 2 bases clipped from V and 7 bases from J, the junction kept 7 bases outside the gene matches. The germline CDR1 and CDR2 sequences are SGHNT and YYREEE (reference sequence). CDR3 length equals 15 residues. CDR3 sequence reads: CASSFGRGEVGELFF. CDR3 bases: TGTGCCAGCAGCTTTGGGCGGGGGGAAGTCGGGGAGCTGTTTTTT.

CDR3 bases: TGTGCCAGCAGTTTTCCTCGAGCGGGGGGCCACAATGAGCAGTTCTTC. Its translation is CASSFPRAGGHNEQFF. The V gene is TRBV27, the J gene TRBJ2-1, with 9 bases lining up with TRBD2. J lost 5 bases, V lost 3 bases, and 8 bases had no gene match. The CDR3 contains 16 residues. Germline assignment: CDR1 MNHEY and CDR2 SMNVEV (reference sequence).

This clone was found a few times. The CDR3 coding sequence is TGTGCCAGCAGCTGGACAGGGACCGAGCAGTACTTC. Translation gives CASSWTGTEQYF. The chain combines TRBV7-9 with TRBJ2-7, with 8 bases fitting TRBD1. In germline, CDR1 is SEHNR, CDR2 FQNEAQ (reference sequence). CDR3 length: 12 residues. The V gene end was trimmed by 4 bases and the J gene end by 6 bases; junction bases not matched to a gene: 2.

This clone was counted a few times. The V and J genes are TRBV5-1 and TRBJ2-2; D remains unclear. The CDR3 totals 16 residues. The V end lost 1 base, the J end lost 2 bases, and 12 bases lay between the germline ends. Germline V gene sequence: CDR1 SGHRS, CDR2 YFSETQ. The CDR3 DNA is TGCGCCAGCAGCTTGAACCCCGACATTAACACCGGGGAGCTGTTTTTT. Translating it yields CASSLNPDINTGELFF.